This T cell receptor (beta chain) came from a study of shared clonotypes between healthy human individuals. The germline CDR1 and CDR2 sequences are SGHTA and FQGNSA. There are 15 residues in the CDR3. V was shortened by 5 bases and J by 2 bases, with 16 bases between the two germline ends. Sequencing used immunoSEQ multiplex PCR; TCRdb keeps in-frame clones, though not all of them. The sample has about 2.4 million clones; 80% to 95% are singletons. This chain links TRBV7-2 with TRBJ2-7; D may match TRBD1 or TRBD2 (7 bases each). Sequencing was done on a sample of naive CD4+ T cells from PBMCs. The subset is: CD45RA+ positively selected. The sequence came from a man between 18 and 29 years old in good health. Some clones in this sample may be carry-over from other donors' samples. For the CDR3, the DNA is TGTGCCAGCAGCAAGGGGGGGACAGTTGCCTACGAGCAGTACTTC. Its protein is CASSKGGTVAYEQYF.